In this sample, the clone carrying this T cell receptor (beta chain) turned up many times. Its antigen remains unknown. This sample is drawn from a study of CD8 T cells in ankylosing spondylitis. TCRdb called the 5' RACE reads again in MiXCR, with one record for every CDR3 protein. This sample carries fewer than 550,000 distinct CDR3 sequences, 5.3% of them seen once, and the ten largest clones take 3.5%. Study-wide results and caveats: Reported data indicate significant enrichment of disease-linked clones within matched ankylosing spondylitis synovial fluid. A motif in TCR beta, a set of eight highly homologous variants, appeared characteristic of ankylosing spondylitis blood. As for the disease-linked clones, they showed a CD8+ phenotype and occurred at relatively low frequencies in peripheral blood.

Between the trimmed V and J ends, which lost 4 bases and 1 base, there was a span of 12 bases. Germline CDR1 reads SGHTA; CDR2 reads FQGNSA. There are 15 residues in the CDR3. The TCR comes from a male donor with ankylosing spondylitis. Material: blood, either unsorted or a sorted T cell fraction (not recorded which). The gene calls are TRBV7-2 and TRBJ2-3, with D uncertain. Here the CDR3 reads CASSSGPGGTDTQYF. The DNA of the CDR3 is TGTGCCAGCAGCTCCGGCCCCGGTGGCACAGATACGCAGTATTTT.